The clone carrying this TCR beta chain was seen only a few times. This record comes from a study of T-cell reconstitution after alpha-beta-depleted transplantation in children. Germline trimming cut 3 bases from V and 8 bases from J; bases unmatched to any gene: 12. Per germline, CDR1 SGDLS and CDR2 YYNGEE. The CDR3 spans 15 residues. During its preparation, the TCRbeta library received unique molecular identifiers. Via MiXCR, TCRdb re-called the PCR reads, giving one row per CDR3 protein. The sample has around 370,000 distinct CDR3 sequences, about 9.3% seen once. The source was PBMCs from the stem cell graft donor, collected from the stem cell graft. The V and J genes are TRBV9 and TRBJ1-2, with 8 bases fitting TRBD1. The clonotype originates from a human donor who donated a stem cell graft to a child with acute lymphoblastic leukemia. The CDR3 coding sequence is TGTGCCAGCAGCGCCGACGGGACAGGCGAGAGGGGCTACACCTTC. Translated, it gives CASSADGTGERGYTF.